The present T cell receptor beta chain was sequenced within a study of blood T cell repertoires in COVID-19. Per the germline V gene, CDR1 is LGHNA and CDR2 is YSLEER. This CDR3 spans 16 amino acids. Trimming cost V 0 bases and J 5 bases; bases outside gene matches: 8. The repertoire was sequenced with immunoSEQ multiplex PCR; TCRdb's copy has only in-frame clones and lacks some. The sample contains 9,500 to 15,000 clones, about two thirds of which appear only once. This clone showed up just once. This TCR was sampled from a man aged 55 to 70 with COVID-19, enrolled during active disease. The material sequenced was peripheral blood. The J gene is TRBJ2-5, the V gene TRBV4-3; 8 nucleotides line up with TRBD1. The DNA for the CDR3 is TGCGCCAGCAGCCAAGATGCGCAGGGGGCGATCGAGACCCAGTACTTC. Amino acid sequence: CASSQDAQGAIETQYF.